The sequence of this T cell receptor beta chain was determined in a study of blood T cell repertoires in COVID-19. The overall study: The samples span acute and convalescent COVID-19 from the United States, Italy and Spain. PBMCs, B-cell-depleted T cells, or T cells provided the cDNA or gDNA that made up the material.

Across over 20 US areas, participants ranged in age from roughly 18 to 95 years. This table comes from immunoSEQ multiplex PCR, and its TCRdb copy is limited to in-frame clones, with some not included. The sample carries about 440,000 clones, about 85% recorded once. CDR1 is MRHNA and CDR2 is SNTAGT in the germline V gene. The germline V and J ends were trimmed by 5 bases and 2 bases, with 8 bases remaining between them. CDR3 size: 13 residues. V is TRBV6-4 and J is TRBJ2-3; D uncertain. The TCR comes from a woman younger than 35 with acute COVID-19. Sequencing was done on a sample of PBMCs or T cells enriched from blood (not recorded which). This CDR3 is CASSSDSTDTQYF. CDR3 DNA sequence: TGTGCCAGCAGTTCCGACTCCACAGATACGCAGTATTTT.